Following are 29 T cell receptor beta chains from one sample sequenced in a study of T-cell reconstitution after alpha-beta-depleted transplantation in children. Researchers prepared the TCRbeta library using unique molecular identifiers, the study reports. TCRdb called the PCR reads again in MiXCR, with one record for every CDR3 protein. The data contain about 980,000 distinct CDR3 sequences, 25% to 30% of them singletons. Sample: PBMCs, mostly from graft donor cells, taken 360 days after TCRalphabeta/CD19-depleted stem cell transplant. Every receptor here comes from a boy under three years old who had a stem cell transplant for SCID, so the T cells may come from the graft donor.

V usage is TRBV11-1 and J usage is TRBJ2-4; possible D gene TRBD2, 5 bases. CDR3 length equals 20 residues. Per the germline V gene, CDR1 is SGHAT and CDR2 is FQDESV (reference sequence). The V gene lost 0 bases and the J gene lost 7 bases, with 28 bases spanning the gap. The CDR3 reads CASSLASMAVDSGRTNIQYF. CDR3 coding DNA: TGTGCCAGCAGCTTAGCGAGTATGGCGGTGGACTCGGGCCGTACCAACATTCAGTACTTC.

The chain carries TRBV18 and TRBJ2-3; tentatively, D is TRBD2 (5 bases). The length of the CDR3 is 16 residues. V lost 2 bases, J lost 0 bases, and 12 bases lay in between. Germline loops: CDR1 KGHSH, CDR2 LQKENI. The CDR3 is CASSPWAGLSTDTQYF. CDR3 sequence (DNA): TGTGCCAGCTCACCATGGGCAGGACTTAGCACAGATACGCAGTATTTT.

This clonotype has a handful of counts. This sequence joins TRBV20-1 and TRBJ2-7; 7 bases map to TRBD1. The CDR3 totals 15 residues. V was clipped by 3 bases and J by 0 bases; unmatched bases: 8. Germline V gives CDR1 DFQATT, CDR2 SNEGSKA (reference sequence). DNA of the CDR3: TGCAGTGCTAGTATCCCCGGGACAGCCTCCTACGAGCAGTACTTC. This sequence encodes CSASIPGTASYEQYF.

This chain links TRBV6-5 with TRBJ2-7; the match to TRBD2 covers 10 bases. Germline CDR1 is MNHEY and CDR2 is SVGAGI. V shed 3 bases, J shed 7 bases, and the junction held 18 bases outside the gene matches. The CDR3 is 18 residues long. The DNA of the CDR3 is TGTGCCAGCAGTTATGCCCCGTTGACTAGCGGGCAGGCCCGGGAGCAGTACTTC. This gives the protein CASSYAPLTSGQAREQYF.

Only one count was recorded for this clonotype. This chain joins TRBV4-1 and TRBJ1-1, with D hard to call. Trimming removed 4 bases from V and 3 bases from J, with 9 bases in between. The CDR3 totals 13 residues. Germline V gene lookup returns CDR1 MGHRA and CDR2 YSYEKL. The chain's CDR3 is CASSRGDDTEAFF. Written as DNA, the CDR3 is TGCGCCAGCAGCCGCGGAGACGACACTGAAGCTTTCTTT.

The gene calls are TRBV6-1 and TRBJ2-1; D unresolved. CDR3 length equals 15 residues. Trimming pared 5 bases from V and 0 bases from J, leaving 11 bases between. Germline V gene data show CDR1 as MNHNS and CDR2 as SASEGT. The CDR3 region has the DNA TGTGCCAGCAGTCAAATTAGGGTCTCCTACAATGAGCAGTTCTTC. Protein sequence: CASSQIRVSYNEQFF.

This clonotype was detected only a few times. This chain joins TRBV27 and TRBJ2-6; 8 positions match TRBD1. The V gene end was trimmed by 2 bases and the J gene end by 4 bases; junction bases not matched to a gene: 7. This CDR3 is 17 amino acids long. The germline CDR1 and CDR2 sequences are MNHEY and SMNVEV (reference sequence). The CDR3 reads CASSLMGRGRGANVLTF. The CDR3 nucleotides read TGTGCCAGCAGTTTAATGGGCAGGGGGCGAGGGGCCAACGTCCTGACTTTC. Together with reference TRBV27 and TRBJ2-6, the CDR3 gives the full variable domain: EAQVTQNPRYLITVTGKKLTVTCSQNMNHEYMSWYRQDPGLGLRQIYYSMNVEVTDKGDVPEGYKVSRKEKRNFPLILESPSPNQTSLYFCASSLMGRGRGANVLTFGAGSRLTVL.

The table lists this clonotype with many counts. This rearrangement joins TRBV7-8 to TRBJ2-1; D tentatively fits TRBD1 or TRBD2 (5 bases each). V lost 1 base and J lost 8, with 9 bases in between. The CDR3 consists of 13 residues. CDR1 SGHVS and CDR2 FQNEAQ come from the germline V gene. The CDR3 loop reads CASSLGGPYEQFF. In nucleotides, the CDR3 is TGTGCCAGCAGCTTAGGGGGACCCTATGAGCAGTTCTTC.

CDR3 coding DNA: TGCAGTGCTAACAGGGCTGCATACAATGAGCAGTTCTTC. It encodes CSANRAAYNEQFF. The chain employs TRBV20-1 and TRBJ2-1, with a possible D match to TRBD1 (6 bases). Germline V CDR1 and CDR2: DFQATT, SNEGSKA (reference sequence). Trimming cost V 4 bases and J 4 bases, with 11 bases left between them. The CDR3 is made up of 13 amino acids.

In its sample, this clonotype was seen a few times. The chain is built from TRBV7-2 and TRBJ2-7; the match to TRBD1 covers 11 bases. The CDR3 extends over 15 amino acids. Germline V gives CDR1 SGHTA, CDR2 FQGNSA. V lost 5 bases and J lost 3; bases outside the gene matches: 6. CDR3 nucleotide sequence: TGTGCCAGCAGCCAGAGGGGGACAGGGGGCTACGAGCAGTACTTC. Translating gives CASSQRGTGGYEQYF.

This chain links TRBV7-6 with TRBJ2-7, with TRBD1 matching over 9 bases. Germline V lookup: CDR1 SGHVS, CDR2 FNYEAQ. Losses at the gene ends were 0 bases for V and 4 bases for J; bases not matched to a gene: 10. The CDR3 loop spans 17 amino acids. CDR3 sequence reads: CASSLAVGWTGEYEQYF. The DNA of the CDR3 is TGTGCCAGCAGCTTAGCGGTTGGGTGGACAGGGGAGTACGAGCAGTACTTC.

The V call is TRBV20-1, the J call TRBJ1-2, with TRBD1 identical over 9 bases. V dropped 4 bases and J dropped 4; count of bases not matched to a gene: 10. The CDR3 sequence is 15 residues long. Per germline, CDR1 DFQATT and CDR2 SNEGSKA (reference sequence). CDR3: CSAKGTGWGVYGYTF. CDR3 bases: TGCAGTGCTAAGGGGACAGGGTGGGGGGTCTATGGCTACACCTTC.

The CDR3 DNA reads TGCAGTGCTAGACCTACTCGAGGGTTGCCCCTGGCGGATACGCAGTATTTT. Amino acids: CSARPTRGLPLADTQYF. V usage is TRBV20-1 and J usage is TRBJ2-3; possible D gene TRBD2, 5 bases. The CDR3 sequence is 17 residues long. Germline assignment: CDR1 DFQATT and CDR2 SNEGSKA (reference sequence). Trimming took off 2 bases at V and 6 bases at J, with 24 bases between the two ends.

The CDR3 sequence: CASSNGHGGLAEDEQYF. The CDR3, as DNA: TGTGCCAGTAGTAACGGGCATGGAGGCCTCGCGGAAGACGAGCAGTACTTC. V gene TRBV19 combines with J gene TRBJ2-7; the D gene is possibly TRBD2 (5 bases). Germline loops: CDR1 LNHDA, CDR2 SQIVND (reference sequence). The CDR3 spans 17 residues. V gave up 4 bases and J gave up 5 bases, with 24 bases separating them. Filled out from reference TRBV19 and TRBJ2-7, the complete variable domain reads DGGITQSPKYLFRKEGQNVTLSCEQNLNHDAMYWYRQDPGQGLRLIYYSQIVNDFQKGDIAEGYSVSREKKESFPLTVTSAQKNPTAFYLCASSNGHGGLAEDEQYFGPGTRLTVT.

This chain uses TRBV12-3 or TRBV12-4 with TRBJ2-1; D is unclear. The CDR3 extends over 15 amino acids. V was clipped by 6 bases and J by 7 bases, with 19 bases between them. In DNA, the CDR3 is TGTGCCAGCAGCCCCCGCCGGACGAGGCGGAATGAGCAGTTCTTC. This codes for CASSPRRTRRNEQFF.

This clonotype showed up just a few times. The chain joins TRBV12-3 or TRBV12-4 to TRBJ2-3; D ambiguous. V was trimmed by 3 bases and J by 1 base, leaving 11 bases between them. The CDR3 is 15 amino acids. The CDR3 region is CASSLGSLRTDTQYF. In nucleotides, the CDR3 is TGTGCCAGCAGTTTGGGCAGCCTGCGCACAGATACGCAGTATTTT.

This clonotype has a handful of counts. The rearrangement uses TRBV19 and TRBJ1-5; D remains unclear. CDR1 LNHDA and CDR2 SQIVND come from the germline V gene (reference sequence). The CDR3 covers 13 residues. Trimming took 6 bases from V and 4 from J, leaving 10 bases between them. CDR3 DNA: TGTGCCAGTAGCAAGAAACCAAATCAGCCCCAGCATTTT. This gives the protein CASSKKPNQPQHF.

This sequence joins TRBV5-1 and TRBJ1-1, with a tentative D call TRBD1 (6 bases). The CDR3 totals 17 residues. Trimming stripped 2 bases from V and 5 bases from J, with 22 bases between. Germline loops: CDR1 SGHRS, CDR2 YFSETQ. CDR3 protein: CASSFRPPGAEGTEAFF. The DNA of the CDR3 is TGCGCCAGCAGCTTTAGACCGCCGGGGGCGGAGGGGACTGAAGCTTTCTTT.

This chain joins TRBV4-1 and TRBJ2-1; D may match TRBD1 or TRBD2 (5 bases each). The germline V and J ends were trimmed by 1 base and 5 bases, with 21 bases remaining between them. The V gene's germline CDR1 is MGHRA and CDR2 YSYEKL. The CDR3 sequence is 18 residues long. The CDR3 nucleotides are TGCGCCAGCAGCCAAGCGTCCGTTACCGGGACGGTGAACAATGAGCAGTTCTTC. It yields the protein CASSQASVTGTVNNEQFF.

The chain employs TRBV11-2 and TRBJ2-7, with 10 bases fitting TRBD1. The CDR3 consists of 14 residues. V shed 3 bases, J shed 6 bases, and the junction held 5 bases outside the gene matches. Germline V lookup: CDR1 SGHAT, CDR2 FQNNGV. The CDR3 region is CASSFETGGAEQYF. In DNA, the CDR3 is TGTGCCAGCAGCTTCGAGACAGGGGGCGCCGAGCAGTACTTC.

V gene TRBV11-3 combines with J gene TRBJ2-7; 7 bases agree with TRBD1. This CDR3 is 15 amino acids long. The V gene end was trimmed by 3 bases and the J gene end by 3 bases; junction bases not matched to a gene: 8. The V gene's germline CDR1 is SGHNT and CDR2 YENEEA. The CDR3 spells CASSFKGTAHYEQYF. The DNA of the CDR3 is TGTGCCAGCAGCTTCAAAGGGACAGCTCACTACGAGCAGTACTTC.

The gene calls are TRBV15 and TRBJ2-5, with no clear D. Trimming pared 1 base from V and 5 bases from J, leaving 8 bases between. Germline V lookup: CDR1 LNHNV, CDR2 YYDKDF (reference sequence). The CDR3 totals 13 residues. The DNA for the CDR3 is TGTGCCACCAGCAGAGGAGCAGTTGAGACCCAGTACTTC. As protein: CATSRGAVETQYF.

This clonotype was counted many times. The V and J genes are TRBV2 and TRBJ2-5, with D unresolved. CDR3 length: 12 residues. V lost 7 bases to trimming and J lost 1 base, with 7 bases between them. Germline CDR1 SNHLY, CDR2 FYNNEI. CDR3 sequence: CASKTVQETQYF. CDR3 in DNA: TGTGCCAGCAAAACAGTCCAAGAGACCCAGTACTTC. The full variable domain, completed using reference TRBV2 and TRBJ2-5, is EPEVTQTPSHQVTQMGQEVILRCVPISNHLYFYWYRQILGQKVEFLVSFYNNEISEKSEIFDDQFSVERPDGSNFTLKIRSTKLEDSAMYFCASKTVQETQYFGPGTRLLVL.

The CDR3 here is CASRIPGKPSYEQYF. DNA for the CDR3: TGTGCCAGCAGAATACCGGGGAAGCCCTCTTACGAGCAGTACTTC. The V call is TRBV7-3, the J call TRBJ2-7; D perhaps matches TRBD2 (5 bases). The V gene's germline CDR1 is SGHTA and CDR2 FQGTGA. Trimming cost V 6 bases and J 4 bases, with 19 bases left between them. CDR3 length: 15 residues. Drawing the rest from reference TRBV7-3 and TRBJ2-7, the complete variable domain is GAGVSQTPSNKVTEKGKYVELRCDPISGHTALYWYRQSLGQGPEFLIYFQGTGAADDSGLPNDRFFAVRPEGSVSTLKIQRTERGDSAVYLCASRIPGKPSYEQYFGPGTRLTVT.

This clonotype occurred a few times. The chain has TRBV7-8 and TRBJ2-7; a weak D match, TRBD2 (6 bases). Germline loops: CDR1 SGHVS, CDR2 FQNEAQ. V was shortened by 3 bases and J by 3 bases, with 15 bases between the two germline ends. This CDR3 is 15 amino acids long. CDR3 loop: CASSLGGSLSYEQYF. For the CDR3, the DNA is TGTGCCAGCAGCTTGGGAGGATCCTTGAGCTACGAGCAGTACTTC. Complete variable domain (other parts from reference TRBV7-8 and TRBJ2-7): GAGVSQSPRYKVAKRGQDVALRCDPISGHVSLFWYQQALGQGPEFLTYFQNEAQLDKSGLPSDRFFAERPEGSVSTLKIQRTQQEDSAVYLCASSLGGSLSYEQYFGPGTRLTVT.

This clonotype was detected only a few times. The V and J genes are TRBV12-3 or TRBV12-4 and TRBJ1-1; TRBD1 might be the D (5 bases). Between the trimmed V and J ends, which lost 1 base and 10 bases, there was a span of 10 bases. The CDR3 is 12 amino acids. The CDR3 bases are TGTGCCAGCAGTTTAGGGCAGGGAATAGCTTTCTTT. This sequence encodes CASSLGQGIAFF.

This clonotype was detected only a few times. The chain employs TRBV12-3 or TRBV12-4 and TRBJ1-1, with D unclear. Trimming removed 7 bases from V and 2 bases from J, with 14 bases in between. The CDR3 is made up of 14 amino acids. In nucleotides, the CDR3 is TGTGCCAGCACCCTCGGGGTCGTCAACACTGAAGCTTTCTTT. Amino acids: CASTLGVVNTEAFF.

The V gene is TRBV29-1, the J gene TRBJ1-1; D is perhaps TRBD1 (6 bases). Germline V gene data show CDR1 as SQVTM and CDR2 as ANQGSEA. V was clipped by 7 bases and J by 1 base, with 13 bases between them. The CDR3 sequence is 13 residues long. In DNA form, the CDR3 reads TGCAGCGCCACAGGGTACGGGAACACTGAAGCTTTCTTT. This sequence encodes CSATGYGNTEAFF. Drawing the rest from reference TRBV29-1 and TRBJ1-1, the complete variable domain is SAVISQKPSRDICQRGTSLTIQCQVDSQVTMMFWYRQQPGQSLTLIATANQGSEATYESGFVIDKFPISRPNLTFSTLTVSNMSPEDSSIYLCSATGYGNTEAFFGQGTRLTVV.

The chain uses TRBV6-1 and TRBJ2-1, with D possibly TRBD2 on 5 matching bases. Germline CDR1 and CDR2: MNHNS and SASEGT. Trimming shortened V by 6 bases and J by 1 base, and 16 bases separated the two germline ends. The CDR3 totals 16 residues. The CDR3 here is CASRSRPRASYNEQFF. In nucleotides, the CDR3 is TGTGCCAGCAGGTCCAGGCCGCGGGCGTCCTACAATGAGCAGTTCTTC.